A selection of T cell receptor beta chains follows, all from one sample in a study of blood T cell repertoires in COVID-19. Repertoires were generated with immunoSEQ multiplex PCR, while TCRdb's copy carries only in-frame clones and drops some. The table shows 140,000 to 150,000 clones, with around 83% occurring only once. The sample consisted of peripheral blood. The receptors come from a man aged 55 to 70 with active or convalescent COVID-19. Each CDR3 is given with its conserved first and last residue. A D gene is named only where the DNA matches it firmly. Clone size is shown for a subset of rows, as once, few, many or a class of expanded clone.

NA	NA	TRBV10-3	TRBJ1-4	CAISRQPSNEKLFF	TGTGCCATCAGTAGACAGCCAAGTAATGAAAAACTGTTTTTT
NA	TRBD2	TRBV14	TRBJ2-1	CASSSGGALSSYNEQFF	TGTGCCAGCAGCAGCGGGGGGGCCCTAAGCTCCTACAATGAGCAGTTCTTC
NA	TRBD1	TRBV5-5	TRBJ1-1	CASSFDRGNTEAFF	TGTGCCAGCAGTTTCGACAGGGGGAACACTGAAGCTTTCTTT
NA	NA	TRBV12-5	TRBJ1-5	CASANLVLYSNQPQHF	TGTGCTAGTGCCAATTTGGTACTCTATAGCAATCAGCCCCAGCATTTT
once	NA	TRBV30	TRBJ2-2	CAWSGPAGELFF	TGTGCCTGGAGTGGGCCAGCCGGGGAGCTGTTTTTT
NA	TRBD1	TRBV4-3	TRBJ1-6	CASSQDPQGGSYNSPLHF	TGCGCCAGCAGCCAAGATCCACAGGGGGGGTCCTATAATTCACCCCTCCACTTT
NA	TRBD2	TRBV10-1	TRBJ2-1	CASASSGSFNEQFF	TGCGCCAGCGCCTCTAGCGGGAGTTTCAATGAGCAGTTCTTC
NA	NA	TRBV19	TRBJ1-5	CASTTVQLARDGNQPQHF	TGTGCCAGTACGACGGTACAACTGGCGAGGGATGGCAATCAGCCCCAGCATTTT
NA	NA	TRBV19	TRBJ1-5	CASSIDHGEQPQHF	TGTGCCAGTAGTATAGATCACGGGGAGCAGCCCCAGCATTTT
NA	NA	TRBV19	TRBJ1-3	CASSTLNGNTIYF	TGTGCCAGTAGTACCCTTAATGGAAACACCATATATTTT
NA	NA	TRBV2	TRBJ2-1	CASSETLAPVSYNEQFF	TGTGCCAGCAGTGAAACGCTAGCGCCCGTCTCCTACAATGAGCAGTTCTTC
NA	TRBD2	TRBV27	TRBJ2-1	CASSLAASGRGEQFF	TGTGCCAGCAGTTTAGCGGCTAGCGGGAGAGGTGAGCAGTTCTTC
NA	NA	TRBV6-1	TRBJ2-3	CASSEALTTGVTDTQYF	TGTGCCAGCAGTGAAGCGCTTACGACGGGAGTTACAGATACGCAGTATTTT
NA	NA	TRBV7-9	TRBJ1-2	CASSPGPRGAGGYTF	TGTGCCAGCAGCCCCGGGCCCCGGGGAGCAGGCGGCTACACCTTC
once	NA	TRBV7-2	TRBJ1-1	CASSLDRHTEAFF	TGTGCCAGCAGCTTAGACAGGCATACTGAAGCTTTCTTT
NA	NA	TRBV10-1	TRBJ2-2	CASSPYIIGGELFF	TGCGCCAGCAGTCCTTACATTATTGGTGGGGAGCTGTTTTTT
NA	TRBD1	TRBV24-1	TRBJ2-1	CATSDMTGVGLGSYNEQFF	TGTGCCACCAGTGATATGACAGGGGTGGGACTGGGATCCTACAATGAGCAGTTCTTC
NA	TRBD2	TRBV11-3	TRBJ2-3	CASSFYLGRGSTDTQYF	TGTGCCAGCAGCTTCTACCTCGGGAGGGGATCCACAGATACGCAGTATTTT
NA	NA	TRBV3-1/TRBV3-2	TRBJ2-5	CASSTHSGKETQYF	TGTGCCAGCAGCACCCATAGCGGCAAAGAGACCCAGTACTTC
once	TRBD1	TRBV28	TRBJ1-1	CASRTGGANTEAFF	TGTGCCAGCAGGACAGGGGGCGCCAACACTGAAGCTTTCTTT
NA	TRBD2	TRBV2	TRBJ2-1	CASSEGLAVYNEQFF	TGTGCCAGCAGTGAAGGACTAGCGGTCTACAATGAGCAGTTCTTC
NA	TRBD1	TRBV27	TRBJ1-5	CASSPGQDQPQHF	TGTGCCAGCAGTCCGGGACAGGATCAGCCCCAGCATTTT
NA	NA	TRBV11-2	TRBJ1-2	CASSFRGGYTF	TGTGCCAGCAGCTTCAGGGGTGGCTACACCTTC
NA	NA	TRBV4-3	TRBJ1-1	CASSQVTGSTEAFF	TGCGCCAGCAGCCAAGTAACAGGGAGTACTGAAGCTTTCTTT
NA	NA	TRBV6-2/TRBV6-3	TRBJ1-1	CASSSKRRTNTEAFF	TGTGCCAGCAGTTCAAAGAGGAGAACGAACACTGAAGCTTTCTTT